These 29 T cell receptor beta chains were sequenced from one sample in a study of siplizumab effects on memory and regulatory T cells. Here immunoSEQ multiplex PCR was the method, and the copy in TCRdb shows in-frame clones only, minus some. The table shows about 97,000 clones, with nearly 95% occurring only once. Specimen: non-Treg CD4+ T cells sorted from blood. These receptors were taken from a human donor in good health.

The V and J genes are TRBV21-1 and TRBJ2-7. TRBV21-1 is shown as a pseudogene. This CDR3 region has 13 residues. CDR3 loop: CASSKIKPLEQYF. The DNA of the CDR3 is TGTGCCAGCAGCAAAATAAAACCCCTCGAGCAGTACTTC.

This clone has a single count. This chain joins TRBV18 and TRBJ1-3, with a weak D call TRBD1 (6 bases). V dropped 4 bases and J dropped 0 bases, with 13 bases sitting between them. Looked up from germline, CDR1 is KGHSH and CDR2 is LQKENI. This CDR3 spans 16 amino acids. The CDR3 reads CASSQTDSNSGNTIYF. The CDR3 coding sequence is TGTGCCAGCTCACAGACGGACAGTAACTCTGGAAACACCATATATTTT. Supplemented by reference TRBV18 and TRBJ1-3, the full variable domain reads NAGVMQNPRHLVRRRGQEARLRCSPMKGHSHVYWYRQLPEEGLKFMVYLQKENIIDESGMPKERFSAEFPKEGPSILRIQQVVRGDSAAYFCASSQTDSNSGNTIYFGEGSWLTVV.

The chain combines TRBV9 with TRBJ2-5; 9 bases are a match to TRBD2. CDR1 is SGDLS and CDR2 is YYNGEE in the germline V gene. J lost 5 bases, V lost 0 bases, and 8 bases had no gene match. This CDR3 has 16 residues. CDR3 sequence reads: CASSVAGAGGAETQYF. CDR3 coding DNA: TGTGCCAGCAGCGTAGCGGGAGCGGGAGGAGCGGAGACCCAGTACTTC. Supplemented by reference TRBV9 and TRBJ2-5, the full variable domain reads DSGVTQTPKHLITATGQRVTLRCSPRSGDLSVYWYQQSLDQGLQFLIQYYNGEERAKGNILERFSAQQFPDLHSELNLSSLELGDSALYFCASSVAGAGGAETQYFGPGTRLLVL.

The gene calls are TRBV28 and TRBJ2-7; 14 nucleotides line up with TRBD2. CDR1 and CDR2 from the germline V gene are MDHEN and SYDVKM. The J segment lost 9 bases and the V segment lost 4 bases, leaving 5 bases of the junction unmatched. The CDR3 spans 14 residues. In DNA, the CDR3 is TGTGCCAGCAGTTCCGGGACTAGCGGGAGTAGGCAGTACTTC. This gives the protein CASSSGTSGSRQYF.

The DNA for the CDR3 is TGCGCCAGCAGCTTGCGGCCAGGGCCCAATGAGCAGTTCTTC. Protein sequence: CASSLRPGPNEQFF. The rearrangement links TRBV5-1 to TRBJ2-1; possible D gene TRBD1, 5 bases. Trimming cost V 1 base and J 6 bases, with 11 bases left between them. Per germline, CDR1 SGHRS and CDR2 YFSETQ. The CDR3 spans 14 residues.

J is TRBJ2-1 and V is TRBV28; 8 bases agree with TRBD1. Trimming cost V 2 bases and J 5 bases; bases outside gene matches: 2. CDR1 MDHEN and CDR2 SYDVKM come from the germline V gene. This CDR3 has 14 amino acids. The CDR3 spells CASSLIQGDNEQFF. Here the CDR3 DNA reads TGTGCCAGCAGTTTAATACAGGGGGACAATGAGCAGTTCTTC.

The rearrangement uses TRBV30 and TRBJ1-5; 7 bases map to TRBD1. From germline, CDR1 is GTSNPN and CDR2 SVGIG (reference sequence). The trim removed 1 base at V and 5 bases at J, leaving 5 bases unmatched. The CDR3 is 14 amino acids. Here the CDR3 DNA reads TGTGCCTGGAGTGATACAGGGGCATATCAGCCCCAGCATTTT. It codes for CAWSDTGAYQPQHF. Full variable domain (rest looked up from reference TRBV30 and TRBJ1-5): SQTIHQWPATLVQPVGSPLSLECTVEGTSNPNLYWYRQAAGRGLQLLFYSVGIGQISSEVPQNLSASRPQDRQFILSSKKLLLSDSGFYLCAWSDTGAYQPQHFGDGTRLSIL.

The chain couples TRBV5-4 to TRBJ1-1, with D possibly matching TRBD1 (6 bases). The CDR3 length is 13 residues. The germline CDR1 and CDR2 sequences are SGHNT and YYREEE (reference sequence). V was trimmed by 1 base and J by 10 bases, leaving 14 bases between them. The CDR3 sequence: CASSLTRQVPAFF. Here the CDR3 DNA reads TGTGCCAGCAGCTTGACGAGACAGGTACCAGCTTTCTTT.

V is TRBV6-5 and J is TRBJ2-1; 11 bases fit TRBD2. The CDR3 contains 15 residues. The germline CDR1 and CDR2 sequences are MNHEY and SVGAGI. Trimming at V came to 6 bases and at J to 6 bases, leaving 7 bases not matched to a gene. CDR3 sequence reads: CASRTASGRFNEQFF. The CDR3 DNA sequence: TGTGCCAGCAGAACTGCTAGCGGGAGGTTCAATGAGCAGTTCTTC.

A single count supports this clone. The genes are TRBV11-3 and TRBJ1-2, with 8 bases matching TRBD1. The CDR3 sequence is 13 residues long. CDR1 and CDR2 from the germline V gene are SGHNT and YENEEA. The V and J ends lost 3 bases and 3 bases, in that order; junction bases with no gene match: 0. This CDR3 reads CASSLTGDYGYTF. Here the CDR3 DNA reads TGTGCCAGCAGCTTGACAGGGGACTATGGCTACACCTTC.

This clone was found a few times. The V gene is TRBV4-3, the J gene TRBJ2-2; 9 nucleotides align to TRBD2. V shed 0 bases, J shed 8 bases, and the junction held 10 bases outside the gene matches. CDR3 size: 17 residues. The germline CDR1 and CDR2 sequences are LGHNA and YSLEER. In nucleotides, the CDR3 is TGCGCCAGCAGCCAAGAGACTAGCGGTACTTATGTTGGGGAGCTGTTTTTT. It yields the protein CASSQETSGTYVGELFF.

This clone was detected a few times. The rearrangement links TRBV5-1 to TRBJ1-1; D is ambiguous. Germline V gives CDR1 SGHRS, CDR2 YFSETQ. The CDR3 sequence is 14 residues long. Trimming removed 7 bases from V and 3 bases from J, with 16 bases in between. The DNA of the CDR3 is TGCGCCAGCGCAAAGTGGGATTGGGACACTGAAGCTTTCTTT. Translated, it gives CASAKWDWDTEAFF.

The gene calls are TRBV10-2 and TRBJ2-2, with no clear D. The V end was cut by 0 bases, the J end by 1 base, with 0 bases between. Germline loops: CDR1 WSHSY, CDR2 SAAADI. CDR3 length: 13 amino acids. The CDR3 sequence: CASSESNTGELFF. In nucleotides, the CDR3 is TGCGCCAGCAGTGAGTCGAACACCGGGGAGCTGTTTTTT.

This clone was counted a single time. The chain couples TRBV5-1 to TRBJ2-1, with 9 bases lining up with TRBD2. CDR3 length: 16 amino acids. The V gene end was trimmed by 4 bases and the J gene end by 4 bases; junction bases not matched to a gene: 9. From germline, CDR1 is SGHRS and CDR2 YFSETQ. CDR3 loop: CASSRGREGLYNEQFF. CDR3 in DNA: TGCGCCAGCAGCCGTGGGCGGGAGGGGCTTTACAATGAGCAGTTCTTC. The complete variable domain, with remaining parts taken from reference TRBV5-1 and TRBJ2-1, reads KAGVTQTPRYLIKTRGQQVTLSCSPISGHRSVSWYQQTPGQGLQFLFEYFSETQRNKGNFPGRFSGRQFSNSRSEMNVSTLELGDSALYLCASSRGREGLYNEQFFGPGTRLTVL.

To note about this clone: The junction shows a germline mismatch at one end, possibly a read error. This sample also contains other DNA sequences that code for the same CDR3. This chain joins TRBV11-3 and TRBJ2-7; D may be TRBD1 or TRBD2 (6 bases each). Per germline, CDR1 SGHNT and CDR2 YENEEA. CDR3 length: 16 amino acids. CDR3 nucleotide sequence: TGCGCCAGCTCGGGGGCGGCCTACCCTTCATCCTACGAGCAGTACTTC. Translation: CASSGAAYPSSYEQYF.

This chain connects TRBV18 to TRBJ1-4; D is perhaps TRBD1 (5 bases). With 0 bases removed from V and 7 bases from J, the gap between germline ends came to 12 bases. The V gene's germline CDR1 is KGHSH and CDR2 LQKENI. The CDR3 totals 15 residues. The CDR3 region is CASSPPSQGGEKLFF. CDR3 DNA sequence: TGTGCCAGCTCACCACCGTCTCAGGGAGGTGAAAAACTGTTTTTT.

The V and J genes are TRBV7-3 and TRBJ2-5, with a tentative D call TRBD1 (6 bases). This CDR3 contains 14 residues. Trimming shortened V by 6 bases and J by 1 base, and 12 bases separated the two germline ends. CDR1 and CDR2 from the germline V gene are SGHTA and FQGTGA. DNA of the CDR3: TGTGCCAGCAGGCGAGTGGGGGCCCAAGAGACCCAGTACTTC. Translated: CASRRVGAQETQYF. Full variable domain (missing parts from reference TRBV7-3 and TRBJ2-5): GAGVSQTPSNKVTEKGKYVELRCDPISGHTALYWYRQSLGQGPEFLIYFQGTGAADDSGLPNDRFFAVRPEGSVSTLKIQRTERGDSAVYLCASRRVGAQETQYFGPGTRLLVL.

This rearrangement joins TRBV5-1 to TRBJ2-3; D call uncertain. Trimming took 0 bases from V and 1 from J, leaving 6 bases between them. Germline assignment: CDR1 SGHRS and CDR2 YFSETQ. The CDR3 sequence is 14 residues long. CDR3 DNA sequence: TGCGCCAGCAGCTTGGAGCCAGGCACAGATACGCAGTATTTT. Protein product: CASSLEPGTDTQYF.

The chain couples TRBV5-1 to TRBJ2-6; D possibly uses TRBD1 or TRBD2 (5 bases each). The CDR3 runs 17 residues. Germline CDR1 is SGHRS and CDR2 is YFSETQ. Trimming removed 2 bases from V and 0 bases from J, with 12 bases in between. The CDR3 is CASSFAGGVSGANVLTF. Written as DNA, the CDR3 is TGCGCCAGCAGCTTCGCTGGGGGAGTCTCTGGGGCCAACGTCCTGACTTTC. The full variable domain, its missing parts supplied by reference TRBV5-1 and TRBJ2-6, is KAGVTQTPRYLIKTRGQQVTLSCSPISGHRSVSWYQQTPGQGLQFLFEYFSETQRNKGNFPGRFSGRQFSNSRSEMNVSTLELGDSALYLCASSFAGGVSGANVLTFGAGSRLTVL.

The chain recombines TRBV6-6 with TRBJ2-7; unclear D gene. The germline gives CDR1 MNHNY, CDR2 SVGAGI (reference sequence). Trimming removed 6 bases from V and 2 bases from J, with 20 bases in between. This CDR3 has 16 amino acids. CDR3 protein: CASSRTPSLGTYEQYF. The CDR3 DNA reads as TGTGCCAGCAGCCGTACACCATCCCTAGGGACCTACGAGCAGTACTTC.

The chain carries TRBV7-2 and TRBJ1-1; D call uncertain. CDR1 is SGHTA, CDR2 FQGNSA, per germline. V was trimmed by 8 bases and J by 1 base, leaving 5 bases between them. This CDR3 has 11 residues. This chain's CDR3 is CASLGNTEAFF. CDR3 DNA: TGTGCCAGCCTCGGGAACACTGAAGCTTTCTTT. Full variable domain (outside the CDR3, taken from reference TRBV7-2 and TRBJ1-1): GAGVSQSPSNKVTEKGKDVELRCDPISGHTALYWYRQSLGQGLEFLIYFQGNSAPDKSGLPSDRFSAERTGGSVSTLTIQRTQQEDSAVYLCASLGNTEAFFGQGTRLTVV.

This clone was seen a single time. V and J are TRBV30 and TRBJ2-7, with TRBD1 identical over 7 bases. V lost 2 bases and J lost 4; bases outside the gene matches: 11. The CDR3 length is 15 residues. CDR1 and CDR2 from the germline V gene are GTSNPN and SVGIG (reference sequence). CDR3 DNA: TGTGCCTGGAGTCCCGCCAGACAGGGAAAGTACGAGCAGTACTTC. Its translation is CAWSPARQGKYEQYF.

The chain employs TRBV21-1 and TRBJ1-2. TRBV21-1 is given as a pseudogene. The CDR3 loop spans 17 amino acids. The CDR3 sequence: CASSKVGKVASFLGYTF. In DNA form, the CDR3 reads TGTGCCAGCAGCAAAGTCGGGAAGGTAGCCTCGTTTTTAGGCTACACCTTC.

The chain links TRBV20-1 to TRBJ2-1, with unresolved D. V gave up 5 bases and J gave up 10 bases, with 12 bases separating them. This CDR3 spans 11 amino acids. CDR1 and CDR2 (germline): DFQATT, SNEGSKA (reference sequence). The CDR3 DNA reads as TGCAGTGCTCGATTGTCGACCGAGCAGTTCTTC. It encodes CSARLSTEQFF.

The chain joins TRBV5-1 to TRBJ2-2; the D is unclear. The V gene lost 1 base and the J gene lost 6 bases, with 7 bases spanning the gap. CDR3 length: 13 residues. Germline loops: CDR1 SGHRS, CDR2 YFSETQ. CDR3 nucleotide sequence: TGCGCCAGCAGCTTGTTTTCCGCCGGGGAGCTGTTTTTT. It codes for CASSLFSAGELFF.

The rearrangement links TRBV7-9 to TRBJ2-6, with D maybe TRBD2 (5 bases). V lost 5 bases to trimming and J lost 4 bases, with 9 bases between them. Germline CDR1 reads SEHNR; CDR2 reads FQNEAQ (reference sequence). The CDR3 is 14 amino acids. DNA for the CDR3: TGTGCCAGCAGCCCGGAGGCAGGGGCCAACGTCCTGACTTTC. Translating gives CASSPEAGANVLTF.

This clone was observed once. The chain recombines TRBV7-8 with TRBJ2-2; TRBD2 matches at 7 bases. The germline gives CDR1 SGHVS, CDR2 FQNEAQ. V lost 5 bases and J lost 0; bases outside the gene matches: 3. This CDR3 is built from 15 residues. CDR3 DNA sequence: TGTGCCAGCAGCCGGCTAGCGGCGAACACCGGGGAGCTGTTTTTT. Its translation: CASSRLAANTGELFF.

The chain couples TRBV19 to TRBJ2-7; no reliable D call. Germline V gene lookup returns CDR1 LNHDA and CDR2 SQIVND (reference sequence). The CDR3 contains 15 residues. With 3 bases removed from V and 3 bases from J, the gap between germline ends came to 15 bases. CDR3 nucleotides: TGTGCCAGTAGTATTCTGGGCACCGGCTTCTACGAGCAGTACTTC. Translating it yields CASSILGTGFYEQYF.

This sequence joins TRBV5-1 and TRBJ2-5; 14 positions agree with TRBD2. CDR1 is SGHRS and CDR2 is YFSETQ in the germline V gene. The CDR3 contains 19 residues. J lost 5 bases, V lost 1 base, and 13 bases had no gene match. This CDR3 reads CASSLWGLAGESRTETQYF. CDR3 in DNA: TGCGCCAGCAGCTTGTGGGGACTAGCGGGAGAATCCAGGACGGAGACCCAGTACTTC.